Below, one TCR beta chain is given with its context. Its antigen is undetermined. These data originate in a study of T cell responses to AZD1222 COVID-19 vaccine. Whole-study context: Pooled samples include second doses given at about 4 or 12 weeks. Notes on the study in general: Spike-wide coverage was observed for vaccine-associated CD4 TCRs, with dominant responses at 160-218 and 743-854. The peak T cell response came first, and repertoires were sampled only after it.

CDR3 length equals 15 residues. Between the trimmed V and J ends, which lost 1 base and 1 base, there was a span of 9 bases. Per germline, CDR1 SGHRS and CDR2 YFSETQ. The method was immunoSEQ multiplex PCR; TCRdb's version includes in-frame clones alone and lacks a portion of them. The top ten clones hold about 3.1% of a sample with roughly 78,000 clones, roughly 80% of them seen once. The sample in question was peripheral blood, obtained on day 0 of AZD1222 vaccination. This TCR came from an adult in good health. This chain uses TRBV5-1 with TRBJ1-5; D perhaps matches TRBD1 (5 bases). CDR3 sequence: CASSLTGLSNQPQHF. The CDR3 DNA reads as TGCGCCAGCAGCTTGACGGGGCTGAGCAATCAGCCCCAGCATTTT.